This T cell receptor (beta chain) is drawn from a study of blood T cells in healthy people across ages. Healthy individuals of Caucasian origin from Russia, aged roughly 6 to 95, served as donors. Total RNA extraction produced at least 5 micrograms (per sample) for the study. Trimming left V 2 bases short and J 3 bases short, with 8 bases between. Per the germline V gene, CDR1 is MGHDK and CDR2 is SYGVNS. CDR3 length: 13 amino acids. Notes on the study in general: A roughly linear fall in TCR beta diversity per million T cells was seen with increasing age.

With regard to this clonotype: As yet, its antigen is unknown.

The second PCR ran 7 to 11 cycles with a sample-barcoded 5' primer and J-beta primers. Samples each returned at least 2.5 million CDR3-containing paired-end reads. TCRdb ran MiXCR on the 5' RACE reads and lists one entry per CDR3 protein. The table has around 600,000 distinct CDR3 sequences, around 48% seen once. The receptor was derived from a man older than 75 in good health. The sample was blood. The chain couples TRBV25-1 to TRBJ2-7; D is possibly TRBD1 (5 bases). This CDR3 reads CASSEGADYEQYF. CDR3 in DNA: TGTGCCAGCAGTGAAGGGGCTGACTACGAGCAGTACTTC.